The T cell receptor (beta chain) under discussion was sequenced for a study of T cell clones after liver transplantation. The method was immunoSEQ multiplex PCR; TCRdb's version includes in-frame clones alone and lacks a portion of them. Of 5,500 to 7,500 clones in the sample, 70% were seen once. V was shortened by 0 bases and J by 2 bases, with 20 bases between the two germline ends. The germline V gene has CDR1 LNHDA and CDR2 SQIVND (reference sequence). The CDR3 has 19 residues. The sequence was collected from a human donor who received a liver transplant. The input for sequencing was CD8+ T cells from blood, taken before liver transplant. The V gene is TRBV19, the J gene TRBJ2-1; D is possibly TRBD1 or TRBD2 (6 bases each). The CDR3 protein is CASSIDPGAHYDTYNEQFF. The CDR3, as DNA: TGTGCCAGTAGTATAGATCCGGGGGCCCACTACGATACCTACAATGAGCAGTTCTTC. Combining the CDR3 with reference TRBV19 and TRBJ2-1 gives the whole variable domain DGGITQSPKYLFRKEGQNVTLSCEQNLNHDAMYWYRQDPGQGLRLIYYSQIVNDFQKGDIAEGYSVSREKKESFPLTVTSAQKNPTAFYLCASSIDPGAHYDTYNEQFFGPGTRLTVL.